This TCR beta chain was recovered during a study of shared clonotypes between healthy human individuals (TCRdb year 2020). Study-wide context: Three men and two women, aged 18 to 49 years, made up the cohort. For each donor, three plates each were used for CD4 naive and CD4 memory, two plates were used for CD8 naive, and one plate was used for CD8 memory. Different laboratories and diverse techniques were used to prepare libraries and sequence TCR repertoires, to increase sequencing depth and limit assay-specific biases. To estimate repertoire size and how much clonotypes are shared between individuals, the study performed deep sequencing of blood TCR repertoires from a handful of healthy adults. Per donor, leukapheresis produced somewhere between about 0.9 and 9.5 billion PBMCs. General findings and caveats noted by the study authors: Even with the large sequencing depth, rarefaction of the sorted-subset datasets indicated that sequencing was incomplete. Sampling was restricted to blood, and TCR repertoires in tissues likely differ from the TCR repertoires found in blood. Because the study included a small number of donors, the genetic and exposure-history diversity represented was limited. Compared with non-shared clonotypes, the clonotypes found in all four sorted-subset donors had higher generation probabilities. Naive subsets generally had larger estimated clonotype richness than memory subsets. Based on pairwise subsampling, the degree of clonotype sharing among donors was expected to be affected by sequencing depth. When a few donors were compared, the shared fraction of clonotypes was around 4.6% for naive CD4, roughly 3.4% for naive CD8, about 2.4% for memory CD4, and roughly 0.4% for memory CD8.

Healthy HIV-negative adults with no recently reported acute infections or vaccinations were included as donors. All donors were Caucasian adults living in Nashville, Tennessee, USA. CD4+ T cells were enriched through magnetic negative selection, after which naive cells were positively selected on CD45RA and the remaining negative fraction served as the memory subset. Blood was obtained by leukapheresis, after which PBMCs were separated by Ficoll-Histopaque density gradient centrifugation and cryopreserved in liquid nitrogen vapor phase. Analytical flow cytometry was used to check the purity and quantity of each magnetically sorted T cell population. Each sorted fraction had its genomic DNA isolated and then quantified by UV absorbance on a Nanodrop 2000c. Using the deep immunoSEQ assay, multiplex PCR amplified TCR CDR3 regions from genomic DNA. Extracted genomic DNA from each cell subset was distributed evenly across all wells of several immunoSEQ 96-well plates, and each plate was treated as a replicate. For sorted subsets, each replicate PCR was loaded with about 200 ng genomic DNA, equivalent to 30,000 or so T cell genomes. Purified libraries were quantified with a Qubit 3.0 fluorometer, sized on a Bioanalyzer 2100, and re-quantified with the KAPA Library Quantification kit. A separate single-read 150-cycle Illumina NextSeq 550 flow cell was used to sequence each immunoSEQ 96-well plate. The authors' pipeline ran thus. Because the immunoSEQ output included only junctional sequences and no quality scores, the filtering could not be the same as the filtering used for full-length reads. To assign V/J genes and CDR3, sequences were annotated using PyIR, a Python wrapper for IgBLAST v1.9, with IMGT germline references. Reads were filtered out if the reads had weak V/J assignments (E-value above 1e-6), no CDR3, stop codons, out-of-frame junctions, or ambiguous translated residues. V3J clonotypes were defined as sequences sharing the same inferred V gene, J gene, and CDR3 amino acid sequence. To compute the percentage overlap between repertoires, the number of shared unique clonotypes was divided by the size of the smaller repertoire. Repertoire richness was assessed with RTK rarefaction, the Chao1 estimator, and Recon v2.1 estimates of unobserved clonotypes. Generation probabilities were computed with OLGA for all TCRbeta clonotypes obtained by the gDNA method from several donors. Sourced from immuneACCESS, this table was stored by TCRdb with only in-frame sequences that have V and J called. A share of the clones is absent; for the studies checked, an unresolved V gene accounts for under half, and the remainder has no known explanation. V and J calls and clone size follow that table, whereas D and trimming were derived from the DNA. The sample table records some 1 million clones; roughly 70% of these occur just once. The ten most abundant clones make up around 1.4% of the sample.

For CDR1 and CDR2, the germline V gene lists SQVTM and ANQGSEA. The germline ends are 8 bases apart after V is trimmed by 3 bases and J by 2 bases. The CDR3 holds 12 amino acids from the cysteine to the phenylalanine. CDR3 DNA is the only sequence kept; it has 36 bases, read in frame from the first base. Points on this clone: Its cognate antigen has yet to be identified. Per-base qualities were not stored, and no clone one base away is much larger.

This chain is built from TRBV29-1 and TRBJ2-7; the D gene cannot be resolved reliably. Sequenced: memory CD4+ T cells sorted from blood. The sample's cell subset or site, from its label and the paper: CD45RA-negative fraction. The sequence was obtained from a man aged 18 to 30 in good health. CDR3 reads: CSVDHGTYEQYF. The DNA sequence is TGCAGCGTTGATCACGGCACCTACGAGCAGTACTTC.